What follows describes a single TCR beta chain. The data stem from a study of beta chain features in type 1 diabetes. Expressed TCRB transcripts were sequenced because the entire RNA isolate underwent reverse transcription. Using immunoSEQ multiplex PCR, the repertoire was profiled, and TCRdb retains in-frame clones only, with some absent. In the table there are just over 600,000 clones, around a sixth of which are singletons. V was shortened by 4 bases and J by 2 bases, with 11 bases between the two germline ends. This CDR3 has 14 residues. The germline V gene has CDR1 LGHNA and CDR2 YSLEER. The sample taken for sequencing was naive CD4+ T cells from blood. The rearrangement uses TRBV4-3 and TRBJ1-2, with D maybe TRBD1 (6 bases). This receptor was identified in a man between 18 and 35 years old in good health. This CDR3 is CASSRDNQNYGYTF. CDR3 DNA: TGCGCCAGCAGCCGGGACAACCAGAACTATGGCTACACCTTC.